This is a list of T cell receptor beta chains from one sample in a study of blood T cell repertoires in COVID-19. The method was immunoSEQ multiplex PCR; TCRdb's version includes in-frame clones alone and lacks a portion of them. This sample has roughly 250,000 clones, with roughly 81% found just once. What was sequenced was peripheral blood. The receptors here all came from a man aged 50 to 59 with acute or convalescent COVID-19. Each CDR3 is given with its conserved first and last residue. Fields, in order: clone size, V gene, D gene, J gene, CDR3 protein, CDR3 DNA. The D gene is left open where the match is weak. Clone size is stated in some rows and not others, as once, few, many or a class when expanded.

once	TRBV13	.	TRBJ1-6	CASSAPGIPLHF	TGTGCCAGCAGCGCCCCGGGGATCCCCCTCCACTTT
few	TRBV9	.	TRBJ2-7	CASSVDSAWRGEQYF	TGTGCCAGCAGCGTAGATAGCGCCTGGCGCGGCGAGCAGTACTTC
once	TRBV4-1	TRBD1	TRBJ1-5	CASSQELGGWQPQHF	TGCGCCAGCAGCCAAGAATTAGGGGGCTGGCAGCCCCAGCATTTT
.	TRBV24-1	TRBD1	TRBJ2-1	CATSDAAYRGQTYNEQFF	TGTGCCACCAGTGATGCCGCTTACAGGGGGCAAACCTACAATGAGCAGTTCTTC
.	TRBV7-9	.	TRBJ2-3	CASSFAGPTQDTQYF	TGTGCCAGCAGCTTCGCGGGACCAACACAAGATACGCAGTATTTT
.	TRBV5-1	.	TRBJ2-3	CASSFRPQGTDTQYF	TGCGCCAGCAGCTTCAGGCCCCAGGGGACAGATACGCAGTATTTT
few	TRBV19	TRBD2	TRBJ2-7	CASSMTSGRTYEQYF	TGTGCCAGTAGTATGACTAGCGGGAGGACCTACGAGCAGTACTTC
.	TRBV10-1	TRBD2	TRBJ2-1	CASSSSGGPRNEQFF	TGCGCCAGCAGTTCGAGCGGGGGACCCCGCAATGAGCAGTTCTTC
.	TRBV5-4	.	TRBJ1-6	CASSLVSPDSPLHF	TGTGCCAGCAGCTTGGTCTCTCCAGATTCACCCCTCCACTTT
.	TRBV19	TRBD2	TRBJ2-3	CASSIGASGLTDTQYF	TGTGCCAGTAGTATAGGGGCTAGCGGCCTCACAGATACGCAGTATTTT
.	TRBV11-3	TRBD2	TRBJ2-1	CASRPGLAGGEQFF	TGTGCCAGCAGACCGGGACTAGCGGGAGGGGAGCAGTTCTTC
.	TRBV9	.	TRBJ2-5	CASSGSGILETQYF	TGTGCCAGCAGCGGTTCCGGGATTCTAGAGACCCAGTACTTC
.	TRBV5-1	TRBD2	TRBJ2-1	CASSLVAGGTNEQFF	TGCGCCAGCAGCTTGGTAGCGGGAGGGACCAATGAGCAGTTCTTC
many	TRBV12-5	TRBD2	TRBJ2-2	CASGLTRLAGGPPGELFF	TGTGCTAGTGGTTTGACGCGACTAGCGGGAGGACCCCCCGGGGAGCTGTTTTTT
.	TRBV3-1/TRBV3-2	TRBD1	TRBJ2-7	CASSQDRGPVSYEQYF	TGTGCCAGCAGCCAAGACAGGGGGCCGGTCTCCTACGAGCAGTACTTC
.	TRBV5-1	.	TRBJ1-2	CASSLQGTPYGYTF	TGCGCCAGCAGCTTACAGGGTACCCCTTATGGCTACACCTTC
.	TRBV28	.	TRBJ1-4	CASRFRGGGNEKLFF	TGTGCCAGCAGATTCAGGGGCGGGGGGAATGAAAAACTGTTTTTT
few	TRBV5-1	TRBD2	TRBJ2-3	CASSPGLAGAAAVPDTQYF	TGCGCCAGCAGCCCCGGACTAGCGGGAGCCGCTGCAGTGCCAGATACGCAGTATTTT
.	TRBV10-2	.	TRBJ1-1	CASNPTASTEAFF	TGCGCCAGCAATCCGACAGCCTCCACTGAAGCTTTCTTT
.	TRBV6-5	.	TRBJ1-6	CASRTPSSYNSPLHF	TGTGCCAGCAGGACTCCGAGCTCCTATAATTCACCCCTCCACTTT
.	TRBV3-1/TRBV3-2	TRBD1	TRBJ1-1	CASSPTGVGTEAFF	TGTGCCAGCAGCCCAACAGGGGTCGGGACTGAAGCTTTCTTT
.	TRBV6-5	TRBD1	TRBJ1-6	CASSYGTANSPLHF	TGTGCCAGCAGTTACGGGACAGCTAATTCACCCCTCCACTTT
.	TRBV7-3	.	TRBJ2-3	CASSLNPSEYPDTQYF	TGTGCCAGCAGCTTAAATCCTAGCGAATACCCAGATACGCAGTATTTT
once	TRBV3-1/TRBV3-2	TRBD2	TRBJ2-1	CASSQRAGGHNEQFF	TGTGCCAGCAGTCAAAGAGCGGGAGGTCACAATGAGCAGTTCTTC
.	TRBV7-9	TRBD1	TRBJ2-7	CASSPRTGYEQYF	TGTGCCAGCAGCCCCCGGACAGGCTACGAGCAGTACTTC
.	TRBV4-1	.	TRBJ1-5	CASSRQDSNQPQHF	TGCGCCAGCAGCCGGCAGGATAGCAATCAGCCCCAGCATTTT
once	TRBV18	.	TRBJ1-2	CASSPRDPGSAYGYTF	TGTGCCAGCTCACCACGCGACCCCGGGTCCGCCTATGGCTACACCTTC
.	TRBV5-1	TRBD2	TRBJ2-5	CASSLGRTSRETQYF	TGCGCCAGCAGCTTGGGGAGGACTAGCCGAGAGACCCAGTACTTC
few	TRBV9	TRBD2	TRBJ2-7	CASGLLAGGHEQYF	TGTGCCAGCGGGTTACTAGCGGGGGGCCACGAGCAGTACTTC
few	TRBV27	.	TRBJ2-5	CASSLTRVRETQYF	TGTGCCAGCAGTTTAACCAGGGTTCGGGAGACCCAGTACTTC
.	TRBV5-1	.	TRBJ2-7	CASSRRWGVSYEQYF	TGCGCCAGCAGCCGGAGGTGGGGGGTATCCTACGAGCAGTACTTC
.	TRBV3-1/TRBV3-2	TRBD1	TRBJ2-2	CASRQGRDTGELFF	TGTGCCAGCCGACAGGGCCGGGACACCGGGGAGCTGTTTTTT
.	TRBV4-2	TRBD2	TRBJ2-1	CASSQRSGNNEQFF	TGTGCCAGCAGCCAACGAAGCGGGAACAATGAGCAGTTCTTC
.	TRBV3-1/TRBV3-2	.	TRBJ2-7	CASTRGGEQYF	TGTGCCAGCACCCGAGGCGGGGAGCAGTACTTC
.	TRBV2	.	TRBJ2-3	CASRRDTDTQYF	TGTGCCAGCAGGCGCGACACAGATACGCAGTATTTT
.	TRBV1	.	TRBJ1-5	CTSSQGRDSEPNQPQHF	TGCACCAGCAGCCAAGGCAGGGACAGCGAACCCAATCAGCCCCAGCATTTT
.	TRBV5-4	.	TRBJ1-1	CASRGGGNTEAFF	TGTGCCAGCAGGGGGGGTGGGAACACTGAAGCTTTCTTT
.	TRBV5-1	.	TRBJ2-7	CASNPGLGSYEQYF	TGCGCCAGCAATCCGGGACTTGGAAGCTACGAGCAGTACTTC
.	TRBV10-3	.	TRBJ2-7	CAISEARDEQYF	TGTGCCATCAGTGAGGCCCGGGACGAGCAGTACTTC
.	TRBV5-4	TRBD1	TRBJ1-5	CASSAGPGQGFGQPQHF	TGTGCCAGCAGCGCAGGACCGGGACAGGGGTTCGGTCAGCCCCAGCATTTT
.	TRBV19	.	TRBJ2-1	CASSIDNRVGNEQFF	TGTGCCAGTAGTATAGATAACAGGGTCGGCAATGAGCAGTTCTTC
.	TRBV2	.	TRBJ2-2	CASREAGKFTGELFF	TGTGCCAGCAGGGAAGCGGGCAAATTCACCGGGGAGCTGTTTTTT
.	TRBV30	TRBD1	TRBJ1-6	CAWSGQGNFNSPLHF	TGTGCCTGGAGTGGACAGGGAAATTTTAATTCACCCCTCCACTTT
few	TRBV30	TRBD1	TRBJ1-6	CAWSWTGPNSPLHF	TGTGCCTGGAGTTGGACAGGGCCTAATTCACCCCTCCACTTT
.	TRBV10-3	.	TRBJ1-5	CAISKDSPGSNQPQHF	TGTGCCATCAGTAAGGACAGCCCGGGGAGCAATCAGCCCCAGCATTTT
.	TRBV11-3	TRBD1	TRBJ1-2	CASSLVGDRLKDGYTF	TGTGCCAGCAGCCTTGTGGGGGACAGGCTCAAGGATGGCTACACCTTC
.	TRBV11-3	.	TRBJ1-1	CASSLVGWAGNTEAFF	TGTGCCAGCAGCTTAGTTGGCTGGGCAGGGAACACTGAAGCTTTCTTT
few	TRBV19	TRBD1	TRBJ2-6	CASSGQGASGANVLTF	TGTGCCAGTAGTGGACAGGGGGCGTCTGGGGCCAACGTCCTGACTTTC